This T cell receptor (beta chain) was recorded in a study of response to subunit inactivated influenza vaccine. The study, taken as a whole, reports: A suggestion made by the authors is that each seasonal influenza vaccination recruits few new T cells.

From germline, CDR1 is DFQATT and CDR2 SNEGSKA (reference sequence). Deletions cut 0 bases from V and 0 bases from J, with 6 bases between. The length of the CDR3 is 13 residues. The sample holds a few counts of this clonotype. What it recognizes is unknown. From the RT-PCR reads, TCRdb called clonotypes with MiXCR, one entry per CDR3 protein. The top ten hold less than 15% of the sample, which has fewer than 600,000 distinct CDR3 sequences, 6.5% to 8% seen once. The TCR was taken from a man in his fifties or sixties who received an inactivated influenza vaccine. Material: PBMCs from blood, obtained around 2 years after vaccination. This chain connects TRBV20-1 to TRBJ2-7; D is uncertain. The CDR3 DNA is TGCAGTGCTAGAGACACAGTCTCCTACGAGCAGTACTTC. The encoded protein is CSARDTVSYEQYF.